The 8 T cell receptor beta chains listed next were all sequenced from one sample in a study of shared clonotypes between healthy human individuals. The table came from immunoSEQ multiplex PCR; TCRdb's copy has only in-frame clones and leaves some out. Of more than 2,000,000 clones listed, more than 80% were seen once; the top ten hold 0.13% to 0.15%. Material for sequencing was naive CD4+ T cells sorted from blood. Subset in this sample: CD45RA+ positively selected. Receptors originate from a man between 18 and 29 years old in good health.

The rearrangement uses TRBV5-4 and TRBJ2-1; 15 positions match TRBD2. The CDR3 contains 16 residues. J was trimmed by 7 bases and V by 0 bases; bases with no gene match: 2. Looked up from germline, CDR1 is SGHNT and CDR2 is YYREEE (reference sequence). CDR3: CASSLGGTSGRNEQFF. For the CDR3, the DNA is TGTGCCAGCAGCTTGGGGGGGACTAGCGGGAGGAATGAGCAGTTCTTC.

The CDR3 sequence is CSVGQNYEKLFF. The CDR3 nucleotides read TGCAGCGTTGGACAGAACTATGAAAAACTGTTTTTT. The chain employs TRBV29-1 and TRBJ1-4; TRBD1 is a possible D gene (5 bases). Trimming took 4 bases from V and 6 from J, leaving 9 bases between them. The length of the CDR3 is 12 residues. Per the germline V gene, CDR1 is SQVTM and CDR2 is ANQGSEA.

Remarks on this clone: This CDR3 is also generated by other DNA sequences in the sample. The chain is built from TRBV7-9 and TRBJ1-4, with TRBD1 identical over 11 bases. Trimming removed 5 bases from V and 7 bases from J; junction bases left unmatched: 3. Germline lookup yields CDR1 SEHNR and CDR2 FQNEAQ (reference sequence). The CDR3 has 14 residues. The CDR3 reads CASSLGQGAEKLFF. CDR3 in DNA: TGTGCCAGCAGCCTTGGACAGGGGGCTGAAAAACTGTTTTTT.

A remark on this clone: The same CDR3 also results from other DNA sequences found in this sample. J is TRBJ2-7 and V is TRBV6-1; TRBD1 is a possible D gene (5 bases). V was clipped by 3 bases and J by 4 bases, with 7 bases between them. Germline V gene sequence: CDR1 MNHNS, CDR2 SASEGT. The CDR3 totals 12 residues. The CDR3 loop reads CASSDQGYEQYF. CDR3 in DNA: TGTGCCAGCAGTGATCAGGGTTACGAGCAGTACTTC.

J is TRBJ2-2 and V is TRBV6-5; 8 bases fit TRBD2. The junction had 5 bases not matched to a gene; V was cut back by 4 bases and J by 1 base. Per the germline V gene, CDR1 is MNHEY and CDR2 is SVGAGI. CDR3 length equals 16 residues. The CDR3 loop is CASSSYSGGNTGELFF. CDR3 DNA: TGTGCCAGCAGTTCATACAGCGGGGGGAACACCGGGGAGCTGTTTTTT.

For the CDR3, the DNA is TGTGCCAGCAGCGTAGAGGGTTTAGGAAATTCACCCCTCCACTTT. This sequence encodes CASSVEGLGNSPLHF. The chain links TRBV9 to TRBJ1-6, with D unresolved. Trimming pared 0 bases from V and 7 bases from J, leaving 11 bases between. This CDR3 is built from 15 residues. Germline V gene sequence: CDR1 SGDLS, CDR2 YYNGEE.

This chain uses TRBV28 with TRBJ1-4, with TRBD1 as a possible D gene (6 bases). CDR1 MDHEN and CDR2 SYDVKM come from the germline V gene. The CDR3 sequence is 15 residues long. V lost 7 bases and J 4 bases, leaving 16 bases between the germline ends. DNA of the CDR3: TGTGCCAGCATTTCACGGGGGGCTGGTAATGAAAAACTGTTTTTT. Its translation: CASISRGAGNEKLFF. The whole variable domain, filled in from reference TRBV28 and TRBJ1-4, reads DVKVTQSSRYLVKRTGEKVFLECVQDMDHENMFWYRQDPGLGLRLIYFSYDVKMKEKGDIPEGYSVSREKKERFSLILESASTNQTSMYLCASISRGAGNEKLFFGSGTQLSVL.

The CDR3 loop reads CASTAGSFGYTF. The CDR3 nucleotides read TGTGCCAGTACCGCAGGGTCCTTTGGCTACACCTTC. The chain joins TRBV19 to TRBJ1-2; the D gene is possibly TRBD1 (5 bases). The length of the CDR3 is 12 residues. Between the trimmed V and J ends, which lost 7 bases and 7 bases, there was a span of 13 bases. The V gene's germline CDR1 is LNHDA and CDR2 SQIVND (reference sequence).